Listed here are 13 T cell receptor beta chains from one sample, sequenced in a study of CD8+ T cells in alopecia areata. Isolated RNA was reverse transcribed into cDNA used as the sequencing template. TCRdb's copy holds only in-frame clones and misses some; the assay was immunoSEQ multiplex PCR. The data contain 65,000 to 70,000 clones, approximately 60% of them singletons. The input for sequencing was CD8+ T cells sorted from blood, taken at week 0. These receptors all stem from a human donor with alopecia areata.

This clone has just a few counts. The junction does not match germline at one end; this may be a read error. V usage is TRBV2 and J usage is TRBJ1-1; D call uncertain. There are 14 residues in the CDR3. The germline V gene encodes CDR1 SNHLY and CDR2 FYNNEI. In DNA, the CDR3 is TGTGCCAGCAGTTACACCCCTTCCCCCGCTGATGCTTTCTTT. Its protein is CASSYTPSPADAFF.

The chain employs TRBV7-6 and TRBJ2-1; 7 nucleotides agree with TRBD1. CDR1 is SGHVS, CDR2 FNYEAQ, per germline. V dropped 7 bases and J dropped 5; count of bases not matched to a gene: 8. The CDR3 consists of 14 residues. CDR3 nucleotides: TGTGCCAGCATCAGAGGGGGCCCGAACAATGAGCAGTTCTTC. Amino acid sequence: CASIRGGPNNEQFF.

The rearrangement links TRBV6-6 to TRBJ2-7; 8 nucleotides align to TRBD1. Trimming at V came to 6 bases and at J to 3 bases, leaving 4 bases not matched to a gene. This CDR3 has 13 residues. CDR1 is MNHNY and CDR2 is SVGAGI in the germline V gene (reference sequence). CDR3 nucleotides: TGTGCCAGCAGAGGACAGGGTTTCTACGAGCAGTACTTC. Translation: CASRGQGFYEQYF.

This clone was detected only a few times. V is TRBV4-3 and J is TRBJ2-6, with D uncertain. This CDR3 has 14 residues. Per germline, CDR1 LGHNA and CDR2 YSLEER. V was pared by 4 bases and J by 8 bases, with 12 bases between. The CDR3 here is CASSPDLMSNVLTF. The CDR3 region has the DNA TGCGCCAGCAGCCCGGATCTAATGTCCAACGTCCTGACTTTC.

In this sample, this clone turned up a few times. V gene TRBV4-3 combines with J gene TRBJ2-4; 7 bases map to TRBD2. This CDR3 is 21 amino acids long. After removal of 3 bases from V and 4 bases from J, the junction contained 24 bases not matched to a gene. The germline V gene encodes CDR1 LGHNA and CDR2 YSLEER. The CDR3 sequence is CASSHSIHWGTSGDQKNIQYF. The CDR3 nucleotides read TGCGCCAGCAGCCACTCGATCCATTGGGGGACCAGCGGGGACCAAAAAAACATTCAGTACTTC.

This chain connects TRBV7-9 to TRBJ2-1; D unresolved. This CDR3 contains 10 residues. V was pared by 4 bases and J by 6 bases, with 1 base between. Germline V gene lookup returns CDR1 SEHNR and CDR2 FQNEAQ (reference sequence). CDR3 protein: CASSSNEQFF. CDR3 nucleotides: TGTGCCAGCAGCTCCAATGAGCAGTTCTTC.

Here the CDR3 DNA reads TGCGCCAGCAGCCAAGATAGGGGTCCATACTCTGGGGCCAACGTCCTGACTTTC. Its translation: CASSQDRGPYSGANVLTF. The chain has TRBV4-3 and TRBJ2-6, with D possibly being TRBD1 (5 bases). Between the trimmed V and J ends, which lost 0 bases and 0 bases, there was a span of 12 bases. CDR1 and CDR2 (germline): LGHNA, YSLEER. CDR3 length equals 18 residues.

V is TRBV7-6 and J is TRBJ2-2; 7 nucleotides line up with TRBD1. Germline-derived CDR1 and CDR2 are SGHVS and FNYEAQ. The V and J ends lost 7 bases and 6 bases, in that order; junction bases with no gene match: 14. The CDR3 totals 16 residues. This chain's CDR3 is CASTNTGTEAPGELFF. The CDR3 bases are TGTGCCAGCACCAACACCGGGACAGAGGCTCCCGGGGAGCTGTTTTTT.

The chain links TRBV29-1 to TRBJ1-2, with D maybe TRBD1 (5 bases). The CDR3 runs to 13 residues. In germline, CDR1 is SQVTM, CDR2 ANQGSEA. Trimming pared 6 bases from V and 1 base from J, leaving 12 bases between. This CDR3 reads CSVGLGDNYGYTF. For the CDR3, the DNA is TGCAGCGTGGGGCTTGGGGATAACTATGGCTACACCTTC.

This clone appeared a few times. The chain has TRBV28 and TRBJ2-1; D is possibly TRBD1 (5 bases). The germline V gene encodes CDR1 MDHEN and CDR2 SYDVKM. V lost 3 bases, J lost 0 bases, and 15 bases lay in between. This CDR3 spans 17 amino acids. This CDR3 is CASSFTPGSSSYNEQFF. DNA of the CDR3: TGTGCCAGCAGTTTCACCCCAGGGTCCTCCTCCTACAATGAGCAGTTCTTC.

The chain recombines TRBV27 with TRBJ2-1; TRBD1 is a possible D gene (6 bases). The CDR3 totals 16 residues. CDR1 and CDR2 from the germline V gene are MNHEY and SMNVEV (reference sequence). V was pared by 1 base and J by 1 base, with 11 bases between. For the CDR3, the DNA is TGTGCCAGCAGTTTATTTGCAGGGGAGTCCTACAATGAGCAGTTCTTC. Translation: CASSLFAGESYNEQFF.

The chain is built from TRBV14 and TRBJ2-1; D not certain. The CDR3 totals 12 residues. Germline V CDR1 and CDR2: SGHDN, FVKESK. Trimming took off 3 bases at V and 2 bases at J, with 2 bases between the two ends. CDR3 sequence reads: CASSQPYNEQFF. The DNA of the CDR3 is TGTGCCAGCAGCCAGCCCTACAATGAGCAGTTCTTC. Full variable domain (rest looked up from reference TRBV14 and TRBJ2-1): EAGVTQFPSHSVIEKGQTVTLRCDPISGHDNLYWYRRVMGKEIKFLLHFVKESKQDESGMPNNRFLAERTGGTYSTLKVQPAELEDSGVYFCASSQPYNEQFFGPGTRLTVL.

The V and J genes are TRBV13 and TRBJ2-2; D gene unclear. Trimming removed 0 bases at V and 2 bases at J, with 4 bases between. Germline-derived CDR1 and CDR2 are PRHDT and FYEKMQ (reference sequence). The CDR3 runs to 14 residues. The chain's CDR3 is CASSLGINTGELFF. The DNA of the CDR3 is TGTGCCAGCAGCTTAGGTATTAACACCGGGGAGCTGTTTTTT.